This T cell receptor (beta chain) was observed in a study of OX40 agonist ivuxolimab in advanced cancers. At the level of the study: Ivuxolimab, an antibody acting as an agonist of OX40 (CD134), was used to treat patients.

This clone is a singleton in its sample. Antigen unknown. After removal of 4 bases from V and 2 bases from J, the junction contained 1 base not matched to a gene. Per the germline V gene, CDR1 is SQVTM and CDR2 is ANQGSEA. The length of the CDR3 is 12 residues. TCRdb's copy holds only in-frame clones and misses some; the assay was immunoSEQ multiplex PCR. The top ten hold about 25% of the sample, which has around 60,000 clones, 80% to 95% seen once. Findings of the study overall: Dosing at 0.1 to 3.0 mg/kg was accompanied by clonal expansion of CD4+ and CD8+ blood T cells by week 6.

The rearrangement uses TRBV29-1 and TRBJ2-7; 8 bases are a match to TRBD1. The receptor was derived from an adult with an advanced solid tumor such as melanoma, head and neck, liver or kidney cancer. Source: CD4+ or CD8+ T cells sorted from blood, taken in a trial of the OX40 agonist ivuxolimab. The CDR3 loop is CSVGDRTYEQYF. The CDR3 nucleotides read TGCAGCGTTGGGGACAGGACCTACGAGCAGTACTTC.